There are many counts of the clone carrying this T cell receptor (beta chain). Free of recent acute infections or vaccinations, the donors were healthy HIV-negative adults. The study separated CD4+ cells into CD45RA+ naive and CD45RA-negative memory subsets. The data are from a study of shared clonotypes between healthy human individuals. As for the study in general: In total, the donors were two women and a few men aged 18 to 49.

Germline lookup yields CDR1 SGHRS and CDR2 YFSETQ. The CDR3 totals 16 residues. V was clipped by 0 bases and J by 7 bases; unmatched bases: 7. Per the original data handling: As immunoSEQ supplied junction-only sequences (without quality scores), filtering differed. The data were produced by immunoSEQ multiplex PCR, yet TCRdb's version contains in-frame clones alone and is incomplete. That table furnishes V, J and clone size, whereas the DNA furnished D and trimming. The table has about 230,000 clones, 50% to 75% seen once. Source material: memory CD4+ T cells sorted from blood. Subset: CD45RA-negative fraction. J is TRBJ2-3 and V is TRBV5-1, with TRBD2 matching 11 bases. The receptor was isolated from a man aged 25 to 40 in good health. Here the CDR3 DNA reads TGCGCCAGCAGCTTGGGTACTAGCGGGAGTGGTAATACGCAGTATTTT. Amino acid sequence: CASSLGTSGSGNTQYF.